Below are 21 T cell receptor beta chains sequenced from a single sample in a study of shared clonotypes between healthy human individuals. The data were produced by immunoSEQ multiplex PCR, yet TCRdb's version contains in-frame clones alone and is incomplete. This table holds over a million clones, 95% to 99% found once. Source material: naive CD4+ T cells sorted from blood. As for subset: CD45RA+ positively selected. Every receptor here comes from a young man in good health.

This chain connects TRBV27 to TRBJ2-7, with 8 bases identical to TRBD1. The germline CDR1 and CDR2 sequences are MNHEY and SMNVEV (reference sequence). With 5 bases clipped from V and 3 bases from J, the junction kept 9 bases outside the gene matches. The CDR3 covers 15 residues. CDR3 nucleotides: TGTGCCAGCAGTCCTCAGGGGGCCGGTGTCTACGAGCAGTACTTC. It translates to CASSPQGAGVYEQYF.

The chain is built from TRBV5-5 and TRBJ1-5; D remains ambiguous. This CDR3 region has 14 residues. CDR1 is SGHKS and CDR2 is YYEKEE in the germline V gene (reference sequence). Trimming removed 1 base at V and 11 bases at J, with 16 bases between. CDR3 residues: CASSLFHGEGTQHF. CDR3 bases: TGTGCCAGCAGCTTGTTCCATGGGGAAGGGACCCAGCATTTT.

Notes on this clone: This sample also contains other DNA sequences that code for the same CDR3. The chain has TRBV28 and TRBJ2-6; D unresolved. Trimming took off 3 bases at V and 1 base at J, with 4 bases between the two ends. Germline loops: CDR1 MDHEN, CDR2 SYDVKM. This CDR3 has 14 amino acids. The CDR3, as DNA: TGTGCCAGCAGTTTTCATTCTGGGGCCAACGTCCTGACTTTC. This encodes CASSFHSGANVLTF.

The rearrangement links TRBV9 to TRBJ2-1; 8 bases agree with TRBD2. Unmatched junction bases numbered 9, after V lost 0 bases and J lost 1 base. The CDR3 loop spans 18 amino acids. In germline, CDR1 is SGDLS, CDR2 YYNGEE. Written as DNA, the CDR3 is TGTGCCAGCAGCGTAGATGGGCCGGAGCGGGAGTCCTACAATGAGCAGTTCTTC. Translation: CASSVDGPERESYNEQFF. Combining the CDR3 with reference TRBV9 and TRBJ2-1 gives the whole variable domain DSGVTQTPKHLITATGQRVTLRCSPRSGDLSVYWYQQSLDQGLQFLIQYYNGEERAKGNILERFSAQQFPDLHSELNLSSLELGDSALYFCASSVDGPERESYNEQFFGPGTRLTVL.

This chain uses TRBV10-3 with TRBJ2-1, with a tentative D call TRBD1 (6 bases). The CDR3 totals 14 residues. The V end lost 2 bases, the J end lost 5 bases, and 10 bases lay between the germline ends. CDR1 is ENHRY, CDR2 SYGVKD, per germline. CDR3 amino acids: CAISEPGDNNEQFF. CDR3 DNA: TGTGCCATCAGTGAGCCAGGGGACAACAATGAGCAGTTCTTC.

In its sample, this clone was seen once. This chain connects TRBV18 to TRBJ2-7, with TRBD2 matching over 9 bases. V was pared by 4 bases and J by 6 bases, with 10 bases of the junction left unmatched. This CDR3 contains 15 residues. Germline V gives CDR1 KGHSH, CDR2 LQKENI. CDR3 residues: CASSRAGTSNREQYF. As DNA, the CDR3 is TGTGCCAGCTCACGAGCCGGGACTAGCAATCGCGAGCAGTACTTC.

The J gene is TRBJ2-7, the V gene TRBV2, with D unresolved. From germline, CDR1 is SNHLY and CDR2 FYNNEI. Trimming removed 4 bases from V and 0 bases from J, with 4 bases in between. The CDR3 has 12 amino acids. CDR3 loop: CASSVFSYEQYF. The CDR3 DNA is TGTGCCAGCAGTGTCTTCTCCTACGAGCAGTACTTC.

This sequence joins TRBV9 and TRBJ1-1, with a possible D match to TRBD1 (6 bases). CDR3 length: 14 residues. The germline gives CDR1 SGDLS, CDR2 YYNGEE. Trimming stripped 4 bases from V and 0 bases from J, with 10 bases between. CDR3: CASSMDSMNTEAFF. The CDR3, as DNA: TGTGCCAGCAGCATGGACAGTATGAACACTGAAGCTTTCTTT.

The chain combines TRBV19 with TRBJ2-1; 9 nucleotides match TRBD2. The V gene's germline CDR1 is LNHDA and CDR2 SQIVND (reference sequence). The CDR3 is 16 residues long. V lost 1 base, J lost 4 bases, and 5 bases stayed unmatched. CDR3 region: CASSIVTSGRYNEQFF. In DNA form, the CDR3 reads TGTGCCAGTAGTATAGTGACTAGCGGAAGGTACAATGAGCAGTTCTTC. The variable domain in full, with the rest retrieved from reference TRBV19 and TRBJ2-1, is DGGITQSPKYLFRKEGQNVTLSCEQNLNHDAMYWYRQDPGQGLRLIYYSQIVNDFQKGDIAEGYSVSREKKESFPLTVTSAQKNPTAFYLCASSIVTSGRYNEQFFGPGTRLTVL.

This clone showed up just once. The rearrangement uses TRBV4-2 and TRBJ2-1, with 12 bases identical to TRBD2. CDR1 is LGHNA, CDR2 YNFKEQ, per germline. The CDR3 contains 18 residues. The trim removed 4 bases at V and 9 bases at J, leaving 16 bases unmatched. The CDR3 loop is CASSPPETSGSARPEQFF. The CDR3 nucleotides read TGTGCCAGCAGCCCTCCGGAGACTAGCGGGAGCGCCCGGCCTGAGCAGTTCTTC.

Points on this clone: The same CDR3 is also encoded by other DNA sequences in this sample. The V call is TRBV10-3, the J call TRBJ1-1, with D tentatively TRBD1 (5 bases). The germline CDR1 and CDR2 sequences are ENHRY and SYGVKD. V gave up 0 bases and J gave up 4 bases, with 6 bases separating them. The CDR3 totals 13 residues. The CDR3 DNA follows: TGTGCCATCAGTGAGTCAGGGGCCACTGAAGCTTTCTTT. As protein: CAISESGATEAFF.

This chain connects TRBV11-2 to TRBJ2-7; D is uncertain. V lost 5 bases to trimming and J lost 0 bases, with 14 bases between them. The CDR3 loop spans 15 amino acids. Per the germline V gene, CDR1 is SGHAT and CDR2 is FQNNGV. CDR3 amino acids: CASSPRRVSSYEQYF. For the CDR3, the DNA is TGTGCCAGCAGCCCCCGACGCGTCAGCTCCTACGAGCAGTACTTC.

The rearrangement joins TRBV6-5 to TRBJ1-2, with no clear D. V was trimmed by 2 bases and J by 0 bases, leaving 4 bases between them. The CDR3 spans 13 residues. The germline V gene has CDR1 MNHEY and CDR2 SVGAGI. In nucleotides, the CDR3 is TGTGCCAGCAGTTACGAGGCTAACTATGGCTACACCTTC. Its translation is CASSYEANYGYTF.

The chain links TRBV9 to TRBJ1-5; tentative D call: TRBD1 (5 bases). The V end lost 1 base, the J end lost 1 base, and 6 bases lay between the germline ends. CDR1 SGDLS and CDR2 YYNGEE come from the germline V gene. There are 14 residues in the CDR3. The CDR3 coding sequence is TGTGCCAGCAGCGTAAAGGGGAGCAATCAGCCCCAGCATTTT. Protein: CASSVKGSNQPQHF. The full variable domain, its missing parts supplied by reference TRBV9 and TRBJ1-5, is DSGVTQTPKHLITATGQRVTLRCSPRSGDLSVYWYQQSLDQGLQFLIQYYNGEERAKGNILERFSAQQFPDLHSELNLSSLELGDSALYFCASSVKGSNQPQHFGDGTRLSIL.

The rearrangement joins TRBV7-2 to TRBJ2-5; D unresolved. V lost 1 base to trimming and J lost 3 bases, with 6 bases between them. CDR3 size: 13 residues. CDR1 SGHTA and CDR2 FQGNSA come from the germline V gene. CDR3 protein: CASSLVYKETQYF. In DNA form, the CDR3 reads TGTGCCAGCAGCTTAGTCTACAAAGAGACCCAGTACTTC.

This rearrangement joins TRBV20-1 to TRBJ2-7; D not certain. The CDR3 runs to 11 residues. Germline CDR1 DFQATT, CDR2 SNEGSKA (reference sequence). Trimming removed 6 bases at V and 5 bases at J, with 11 bases between. DNA for the CDR3: TGCAGTGCCATGACCGGTGACGAGCAGTACTTC. It yields the protein CSAMTGDEQYF.

CDR3 residues: CASSQSGGDSIYEQYF. In DNA, the CDR3 is TGCGCCAGCAGTCAATCGGGGGGCGACAGTATCTACGAGCAGTACTTC. The chain is built from TRBV23-1 and TRBJ2-7; D may match TRBD1 or TRBD2 (6 bases each). Being an ORF, TRBV23-1 has a function that is uncertain. With 0 bases removed from V and 3 bases from J, the gap between germline ends came to 15 bases. The CDR3 extends over 16 amino acids.

This chain connects TRBV11-2 to TRBJ1-1; D is ambiguous. Germline values: CDR1 SGHAT, CDR2 FQNNGV. Between the trimmed V and J ends, which lost 2 bases and 0 bases, there was a span of 10 bases. There are 15 residues in the CDR3. CDR3 nucleotides: TGTGCCAGCAGCTTAATCCCAGCCATGAACACTGAAGCTTTCTTT. It yields the protein CASSLIPAMNTEAFF.

The chain is built from TRBV10-2 and TRBJ2-7; a weak D match, TRBD2 (6 bases). Trimming stripped 4 bases from V and 0 bases from J, with 7 bases between. Germline V gene sequence: CDR1 WSHSY, CDR2 SAAADI. CDR3 size: 13 residues. The CDR3: CASSATSSYEQYF. In DNA, the CDR3 is TGCGCCAGCAGTGCGACTAGCTCCTACGAGCAGTACTTC.

This rearrangement joins TRBV9 to TRBJ2-7, with 8 positions matching TRBD2. This CDR3 is 16 amino acids long. Germline CDR1 reads SGDLS; CDR2 reads YYNGEE. With V trimmed by 3 bases and J by 6 bases, 14 bases remained unmatched. The CDR3 reads CASSADLAGRGGEQYF. As DNA, the CDR3 is TGTGCCAGCAGCGCCGACCTAGCGGGTAGAGGAGGCGAGCAGTACTTC.

The chain recombines TRBV18 with TRBJ2-3; no firm D call. From germline, CDR1 is KGHSH and CDR2 LQKENI. CDR3 length: 15 amino acids. The V gene lost 1 base and the J gene lost 5 bases, with 13 bases spanning the gap. Here the CDR3 reads CASSPLLGSIDTQYF. The CDR3 region has the DNA TGTGCCAGCTCACCACTTCTAGGATCCATAGATACGCAGTATTTT.